Below, 30 T cell receptor beta chains from the same sample are listed, as sequenced in a study of blood T cell repertoires in COVID-19. TCRdb's copy holds only in-frame clones and misses some; the assay was immunoSEQ multiplex PCR. The sample contains 90,000 or so clones, approximately 81% of which appear only once. The sample was peripheral blood. The receptors come from an elderly man with active or convalescent COVID-19.

The rearrangement joins TRBV11-3 to TRBJ1-1; 7 positions match TRBD1. Germline assignment: CDR1 SGHNT and CDR2 YENEEA. This CDR3 spans 11 amino acids. V lost 4 bases and J lost 10; bases outside the gene matches: 3. The CDR3 protein is CASSSTGPAFF. In DNA, the CDR3 is TGTGCCAGCAGCTCGACAGGGCCAGCTTTCTTT.

The V gene is TRBV19, the J gene TRBJ1-3; TRBD1 aligns across 8 bases. The J segment lost 0 bases and the V segment lost 8 bases, leaving 9 bases of the junction unmatched. The CDR3 extends over 16 amino acids. The germline V gene has CDR1 LNHDA and CDR2 SQIVND (reference sequence). CDR3 coding DNA: TGTGCCAGTGGAATTCTACAGGGGGTCTCTGGAAACACCATATATTTT. Translation: CASGILQGVSGNTIYF. Combining the CDR3 with reference TRBV19 and TRBJ1-3 gives the whole variable domain DGGITQSPKYLFRKEGQNVTLSCEQNLNHDAMYWYRQDPGQGLRLIYYSQIVNDFQKGDIAEGYSVSREKKESFPLTVTSAQKNPTAFYLCASGILQGVSGNTIYFGEGSWLTVV.

J is TRBJ2-5 and V is TRBV24-1, with D perhaps TRBD2 (6 bases). Trimming removed 6 bases at V and 5 bases at J, with 9 bases between. The CDR3 has 12 residues. The germline CDR1 and CDR2 sequences are KGHDR and SFDVKD. The CDR3 nucleotides are TGTGCCACCAGTCGGGCGGGGGAGACCCAGTACTTC. This sequence encodes CATSRAGETQYF.

This chain uses TRBV7-2 with TRBJ2-1; 9 bases align to TRBD2. This CDR3 contains 17 residues. Germline loops: CDR1 SGHTA, CDR2 FQGNSA. V lost 5 bases, J lost 2 bases, and 10 bases stayed unmatched. The DNA for the CDR3 is TGTGCCAGCAGCCGGTGGCAGCTAGCGGGGACCTACAATGAGCAGTTCTTC. As protein: CASSRWQLAGTYNEQFF.

The chain recombines TRBV6-5 with TRBJ1-5, with TRBD1 matching 9 bases. Per germline, CDR1 MNHEY and CDR2 SVGAGI. The V gene end was trimmed by 0 bases and the J gene end by 6 bases; junction bases not matched to a gene: 6. CDR3 length: 16 amino acids. The CDR3 DNA reads TGTGCCAGCAGTTACTCCCGGACAGGGGACGGTCAGCCCCAGCATTTT. This gives the protein CASSYSRTGDGQPQHF.

This clone was seen only a few times. The chain links TRBV29-1 to TRBJ1-2; 10 bases are shared with TRBD1. This CDR3 is 12 amino acids long. Germline loops: CDR1 SQVTM, CDR2 ANQGSEA. The V segment lost 6 bases and the J segment 9 bases; nucleotides outside the gene matches: 7. CDR3 protein: CSVAGQGISYTF. DNA of the CDR3: TGCAGCGTCGCGGGACAGGGGATAAGCTACACCTTC.

The chain carries TRBV19 and TRBJ1-4; D remains unclear. The CDR3 has 13 amino acids. Looked up from germline, CDR1 is LNHDA and CDR2 is SQIVND (reference sequence). Trimming took off 7 bases at V and 0 bases at J, with 6 bases between the two ends. The CDR3 bases are TGTGCCAGTACAACTGCAACTAATGAAAAACTGTTTTTT. Residues: CASTTATNEKLFF.

The chain carries TRBV27 and TRBJ1-2, with a tentative D call TRBD1 (6 bases). Trimming took off 3 bases at V and 6 bases at J, with 11 bases between the two ends. The CDR3 consists of 13 residues. CDR1 is MNHEY, CDR2 SMNVEV, per germline (reference sequence). The CDR3 nucleotides read TGTGCCAGCAGTTTTACAGGGTCCCATGGCTACACCTTC. Translation: CASSFTGSHGYTF.

The chain combines TRBV10-3 with TRBJ1-1, with D maybe TRBD1 (5 bases). The CDR3 totals 15 residues. The V gene lost 3 bases and the J gene lost 2 bases, with 13 bases spanning the gap. Germline V CDR1 and CDR2: ENHRY, SYGVKD. The CDR3 DNA follows: TGTGCCATCAGTGACCAGGGTGGTAAAAACACTGAAGCTTTCTTT. This codes for CAISDQGGKNTEAFF.

This clone occurred a few times. This rearrangement joins TRBV18 to TRBJ1-5; no firm D call. Trimming removed 5 bases at V and 6 bases at J, with 11 bases between. The CDR3 is 13 residues long. CDR1 and CDR2 from the germline V gene are KGHSH and LQKENI. The CDR3 region has the DNA TGTGCCAGCTCATCCGAGTTTGGTCAGCCCCAGCATTTT. It is translated as CASSSEFGQPQHF.

This CDR3 reads CASSQGLAKGEKLFF. Here the CDR3 DNA reads TGTGCCAGCAGCCAGGGTTTAGCAAAAGGTGAAAAACTGTTTTTT. This chain joins TRBV7-9 and TRBJ1-4; perhaps TRBD1 as D (5 bases). Between the trimmed V and J ends, which lost 5 bases and 7 bases, there was a span of 17 bases. This CDR3 is 15 amino acids long. Germline CDR1 SEHNR, CDR2 FQNEAQ (reference sequence).

This clone appeared a few times. The V call is TRBV7-2, the J call TRBJ1-3; D gene unclear. This CDR3 contains 16 residues. The germline V gene has CDR1 SGHTA and CDR2 FQGNSA. Deletions cut 0 bases from V and 1 base from J, with 10 bases between. The DNA for the CDR3 is TGTGCCAGCAGCTTAGCGACACCAAGTTCTGGAAACACCATATATTTT. It is translated as CASSLATPSSGNTIYF.

This sequence joins TRBV3-1 (or the pseudogene TRBV3-2) and TRBJ1-2, with D possibly being TRBD1 (6 bases). Germline V gene sequence: CDR1 LGHDT, CDR2 YNNKEL (reference sequence). The CDR3 extends over 15 amino acids. The V and J ends lost 1 base and 4 bases respectively, with 13 bases between them. CDR3: CASSQAGGLGYGYTF. The CDR3 bases are TGTGCCAGCAGCCAAGCGGGGGGCTTAGGCTATGGCTACACCTTC.

V usage is TRBV5-1 and J usage is TRBJ2-3; TRBD2 matches 7 bases. This CDR3 contains 21 residues. V lost 4 bases and J lost 3; bases outside the gene matches: 26. Per the germline V gene, CDR1 is SGHRS and CDR2 is YFSETQ. CDR3 DNA: TGCGCCAGCAGCCGGAACCCCTCCTGGGGGGGTAATAGAGTCCGTACAGATACGCAGTATTTT. Residues: CASSRNPSWGGNRVRTDTQYF.

There are a few counts of this clone. The chain combines TRBV4-2 with TRBJ1-4, with a tentative D call TRBD1 (5 bases). Germline assignment: CDR1 LGHNA and CDR2 YNFKEQ. CDR3 size: 14 residues. Trimming removed 1 base from V and 11 bases from J, with 14 bases in between. DNA of the CDR3: TGTGCCAGCAGCCAAGCGGATGCGGACATCAAACTGTTTTTT. It translates to CASSQADADIKLFF.

The chain employs TRBV12-3 or TRBV12-4 and TRBJ2-7, with a tentative D call TRBD1 (5 bases). CDR3 length: 12 residues. The V gene lost 6 bases and the J gene lost 4 bases, with 10 bases spanning the gap. The CDR3 protein is CASSRVEYEQYF. CDR3 coding DNA: TGTGCCAGCAGCAGGGTGGAGTACGAGCAGTACTTC.

The rearrangement joins TRBV5-5 to TRBJ2-2; 10 nucleotides line up with TRBD2. The CDR3 spans 17 residues. Germline V gene lookup returns CDR1 SGHKS and CDR2 YYEKEE (reference sequence). V lost 4 bases and J lost 4; bases outside the gene matches: 10. The CDR3 nucleotides read TGTGCCAGCAGCCCTACCGGGACTAGCGTGGGCACCGGGGAGCTGTTTTTT. It translates to CASSPTGTSVGTGELFF.

The chain employs TRBV5-4 and TRBJ2-5, with TRBD2 matching over 8 bases. Trimming at V came to 3 bases and at J to 2 bases, leaving 12 bases not matched to a gene. Germline CDR1 SGHNT, CDR2 YYREEE (reference sequence). CDR3 length: 17 amino acids. The CDR3 DNA follows: TGTGCCAGCAGCTCGGGAGGGGGGGCCCTCCGACAAGAGACCCAGTACTTC. It codes for CASSSGGGALRQETQYF. Full variable domain (outside the CDR3, taken from reference TRBV5-4 and TRBJ2-5): ETGVTQSPTHLIKTRGQQVTLRCSSQSGHNTVSWYQQALGQGPQFIFQYYREEENGRGNFPPRFSGLQFPNYSSELNVNALELDDSALYLCASSSGGGALRQETQYFGPGTRLLVL.

This chain joins TRBV2 and TRBJ2-5, with a tentative D call TRBD1 (6 bases). CDR1 and CDR2 from the germline V gene are SNHLY and FYNNEI. The V gene lost 4 bases and the J gene lost 1 base, with 7 bases spanning the gap. This CDR3 has 13 amino acids. CDR3 region: CASSGDIQETQYF. As DNA, the CDR3 is TGTGCCAGCAGTGGGGACATCCAAGAGACCCAGTACTTC.

CDR3 coding DNA: TGTGCCAGCAGCCAAGGGCTGAGGGTCACAGATACGCAGTATTTT. This translates into CASSQGLRVTDTQYF. This sequence joins TRBV3-1 (or the pseudogene TRBV3-2) and TRBJ2-3, with D possibly matching TRBD2 (5 bases). Germline V gene lookup returns CDR1 LGHDT and CDR2 YNNKEL (reference sequence). Trimming removed 1 base from V and 2 bases from J, with 10 bases in between. The CDR3 is 15 amino acids.

This chain uses TRBV11-1 with TRBJ2-3; TRBD2 matches 10 bases. The CDR3 covers 15 residues. V shed 2 bases and J 6 bases; nucleotides not matched to a gene: 5. Germline loops: CDR1 SGHAT, CDR2 FQDESV (reference sequence). Here the CDR3 reads CASSLLAGDSDTQYF. The CDR3 DNA reads as TGTGCCAGCAGCTTACTAGCGGGGGATTCGGATACGCAGTATTTT.

The rearrangement links TRBV30 to TRBJ2-7, with TRBD1 matching over 9 bases. The CDR3 loop spans 15 amino acids. Germline assignment: CDR1 GTSNPN and CDR2 SVGIG (reference sequence). The ends lost 3 bases at V and 0 bases at J; junction bases unmatched: 6. CDR3 sequence: CAWRIWDRASYEQYF. Here the CDR3 DNA reads TGTGCCTGGAGGATCTGGGACAGGGCCTCCTACGAGCAGTACTTC.

V gene TRBV5-4 combines with J gene TRBJ2-4; 10 bases map to TRBD2. V shed 1 base, J shed 5 bases, and the junction held 6 bases outside the gene matches. The CDR3 has 16 amino acids. The V gene's germline CDR1 is SGHNT and CDR2 YYREEE (reference sequence). DNA of the CDR3: TGTGCCAGCAGCTTGTCTAGCGGGGGTGCGGAAAACATTCAGTACTTC. Translation gives CASSLSSGGAENIQYF.

This clone was seen a handful of times. The rearrangement joins TRBV10-3 to TRBJ2-7; 9 bases fit TRBD1. The length of the CDR3 is 15 residues. V lost 3 bases and J lost 1; bases outside the gene matches: 4. Germline CDR1 and CDR2: ENHRY and SYGVKD. This CDR3 reads CAISEGDRASYEQYF. CDR3 sequence (DNA): TGTGCCATCAGTGAAGGGGACAGGGCGTCCTACGAGCAGTACTTC.

The chain combines TRBV29-1 with TRBJ1-5; 8 bases agree with TRBD1. CDR3 length: 13 residues. CDR1 SQVTM and CDR2 ANQGSEA come from the germline V gene. Germline trimming cut 6 bases from V and 5 bases from J; bases unmatched to any gene: 6. CDR3 sequence reads: CSVAGQGDQPQHF. The CDR3 DNA follows: TGCAGCGTGGCCGGACAGGGAGATCAGCCCCAGCATTTT. The entire variable domain, with the rest obtained from reference TRBV29-1 and TRBJ1-5, is as follows: SAVISQKPSRDICQRGTSLTIQCQVDSQVTMMFWYRQQPGQSLTLIATANQGSEATYESGFVIDKFPISRPNLTFSTLTVSNMSPEDSSIYLCSVAGQGDQPQHFGDGTRLSIL.

A single count supports this clone. The chain joins TRBV28 to TRBJ2-1; 10 bases line up with TRBD2. The CDR3 spans 17 residues. In germline, CDR1 is MDHEN, CDR2 SYDVKM. J was trimmed by 3 bases and V by 1 base; bases with no gene match: 6. The CDR3 nucleotides read TGTGCCAGCAGTTTATCCGCCACTAGCGGGGACTACAATGAGCAGTTCTTC. Translated: CASSLSATSGDYNEQFF. Drawing the rest from reference TRBV28 and TRBJ2-1, the complete variable domain is DVKVTQSSRYLVKRTGEKVFLECVQDMDHENMFWYRQDPGLGLRLIYFSYDVKMKEKGDIPEGYSVSREKKERFSLILESASTNQTSMYLCASSLSATSGDYNEQFFGPGTRLTVL.

This chain joins TRBV6-6 and TRBJ2-3, with TRBD2 matching over 13 bases. V shed 6 bases and J 5 bases; nucleotides not matched to a gene: 8. Germline CDR1 is MNHNY and CDR2 is SVGAGI (reference sequence). The CDR3 covers 16 residues. This chain's CDR3 is CASRVTSGGAGDTQYF. The DNA for the CDR3 is TGTGCCAGCAGGGTCACTAGCGGGGGGGCGGGAGATACGCAGTATTTT.

This sequence joins TRBV25-1 and TRBJ1-4, with D possibly TRBD1 on 5 matching bases. The V end lost 5 bases, the J end lost 1 base, and 14 bases lay between the germline ends. This CDR3 spans 16 amino acids. The germline V gene encodes CDR1 MGHDK and CDR2 SYGVNS. For the CDR3, the DNA is TGTGCCAGCAGTACCGGCAGGGTAGGAACTAATGAAAAACTGTTTTTT. This translates into CASSTGRVGTNEKLFF.

Here the CDR3 DNA reads TGTGCCAGCAGCTGGGGGACAGGGGGCAATCAGCCCCAGCATTTT. Its translation: CASSWGTGGNQPQHF. The V and J genes are TRBV5-5 and TRBJ1-5; 10 bases agree with TRBD1. The CDR3 runs to 15 residues. Trimming cost V 3 bases and J 2 bases; bases outside gene matches: 2. Germline CDR1 is SGHKS and CDR2 is YYEKEE (reference sequence). The full variable domain, completed using reference TRBV5-5 and TRBJ1-5, is DAGVTQSPTHLIKTRGQQVTLRCSPISGHKSVSWYQQVLGQGPQFIFQYYEKEERGRGNFPDRFSARQFPNYSSELNVNALLLGDSALYLCASSWGTGGNQPQHFGDGTRLSIL.

The V and J genes are TRBV29-1 and TRBJ2-5; 10 nucleotides align to TRBD2. The germline gives CDR1 SQVTM, CDR2 ANQGSEA. CDR3 length equals 14 residues. V trimming: 7 bases; J trimming: 2 bases; junction bases outside the gene matches: 7. CDR3 loop: CSAHSGGGQETQYF. CDR3 DNA sequence: TGCAGCGCCCACAGCGGGGGGGGACAAGAGACCCAGTACTTC.